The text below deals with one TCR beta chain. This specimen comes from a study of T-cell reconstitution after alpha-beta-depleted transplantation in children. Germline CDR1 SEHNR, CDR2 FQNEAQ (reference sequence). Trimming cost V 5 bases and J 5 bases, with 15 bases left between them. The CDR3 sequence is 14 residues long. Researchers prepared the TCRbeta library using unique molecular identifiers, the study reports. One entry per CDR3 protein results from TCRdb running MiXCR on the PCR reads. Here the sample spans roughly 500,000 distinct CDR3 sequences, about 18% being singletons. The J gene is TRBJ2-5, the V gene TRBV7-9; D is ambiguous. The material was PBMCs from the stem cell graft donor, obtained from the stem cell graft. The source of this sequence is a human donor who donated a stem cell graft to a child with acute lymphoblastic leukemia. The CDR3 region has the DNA TGTGCCAGCAGCCCTGTTTTAGCCGGGGAGACCCAGTACTTC. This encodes CASSPVLAGETQYF.